These 20 T cell receptor beta chains were sequenced from one sample in a study of T-cell memory formation after mild COVID-19. Each CDR3 protein gets one entry after TCRdb re-called the 5' RACE reads with MiXCR. This sample carries some 7,100 distinct CDR3 sequences, approximately 59% of them seen once, and the ten largest clones take about 2.3%. Sequenced: PBMCs or a T cell subset sorted from them (not recorded which). The receptors were gathered from an adult who had mild COVID-19 (a few samples of this study predate the infection). Cell type and time point are not known.

This clonotype has ten or more counts. This may come from a read error, since a much larger clone is one base off. V and J are TRBV6-6 and TRBJ2-3; D call uncertain. The CDR3 loop spans 11 amino acids. Trimming removed 6 bases at V and 6 bases at J, with 7 bases between. Germline V gives CDR1 MNHNY, CDR2 SVGAGI (reference sequence). CDR3 loop: CASRSPDTQYF. The CDR3 bases are TGTGCCAGCAGGTCCCCGGATACGCAGTATTTT.

The chain links TRBV5-1 to TRBJ2-5, with D tentatively TRBD2 (6 bases). V lost 2 bases and J lost 2, with 10 bases in between. CDR3 size: 14 residues. Germline CDR1 reads SGHRS; CDR2 reads YFSETQ. The CDR3 sequence: CASSLGGEQETQYF. The CDR3 DNA reads TGCGCCAGCAGCTTAGGCGGGGAGCAAGAGACCCAGTACTTC.

This clonotype has at least ten counts. The chain uses TRBV7-8 and TRBJ1-5; D is perhaps TRBD1 (5 bases). V lost 2 bases and J 0 bases, leaving 8 bases between the germline ends. Per germline, CDR1 SGHVS and CDR2 FQNEAQ. This CDR3 region has 15 residues. The CDR3 coding sequence is TGTGCCAGCAGCTTATTCCAGGGTAGCAATCAGCCCCAGCATTTT. Protein: CASSLFQGSNQPQHF. The complete variable domain, with remaining parts taken from reference TRBV7-8 and TRBJ1-5, reads GAGVSQSPRYKVAKRGQDVALRCDPISGHVSLFWYQQALGQGPEFLTYFQNEAQLDKSGLPSDRFFAERPEGSVSTLKIQRTQQEDSAVYLCASSLFQGSNQPQHFGDGTRLSIL.

By proportion, this clonotype is medium-sized. The rearrangement links TRBV7-9 to TRBJ1-2; D gene uncertain. The CDR3 has 15 residues. Germline lookup yields CDR1 SEHNR and CDR2 FQNEAQ (reference sequence). The V end lost 2 bases, the J end lost 0 bases, and 10 bases lay between the germline ends. As DNA, the CDR3 is TGTGCCAGCAGCTTAACCAGTCAAGCTAACTATGGCTACACCTTC. It codes for CASSLTSQANYGYTF.

The chain joins TRBV3-1 to TRBJ2-6; no definite D call. Trimming shortened V by 0 bases and J by 0 bases, and 6 bases separated the two germline ends. The CDR3 consists of 16 residues. Germline V gene lookup returns CDR1 LGHDT and CDR2 YNNKEL (reference sequence). Here the CDR3 reads CASSQDGFSGANVLTF. The CDR3 DNA is TGTGCCAGCAGCCAAGATGGGTTCTCTGGGGCCAACGTCCTGACTTTC.

The chain has TRBV15 and TRBJ2-1; 9 bases map to TRBD2. This CDR3 contains 16 residues. From germline, CDR1 is LNHNV and CDR2 YYDKDF (reference sequence). The ends lost 1 base at V and 7 bases at J; junction bases unmatched: 8. The CDR3 loop reads CATSRAGRGGGNEQFF. The CDR3 DNA is TGTGCCACCAGCAGAGCCGGGCGGGGGGGCGGAAATGAGCAGTTCTTC.

The V call is TRBV18, the J call TRBJ2-7, with D uncertain. The germline V gene encodes CDR1 KGHSH and CDR2 LQKENI. V lost 3 bases and J lost 0, with 3 bases in between. CDR3 length: 12 amino acids. The CDR3 here is CASSPSSYEQYF. The DNA for the CDR3 is TGTGCCAGCTCACCTAGCTCCTACGAGCAGTACTTC.

By sample share, this clonotype is medium-sized. The chain couples TRBV7-2 to TRBJ2-2; D uncertain. Germline V gene lookup returns CDR1 SGHTA and CDR2 FQGNSA. The V gene lost 1 base and the J gene lost 0 bases, with 6 bases spanning the gap. The CDR3 covers 15 residues. The CDR3 is CASSLVQANTGELFF. CDR3 nucleotide sequence: TGTGCCAGCAGCTTAGTACAAGCGAACACCGGGGAGCTGTTTTTT.

This clonotype is medium-sized within its sample. The gene calls are TRBV20-1 and TRBJ2-1; TRBD1 or TRBD2 may be the D gene (7 bases each). The CDR3 totals 16 residues. Trimming pared 0 bases from V and 2 bases from J, leaving 14 bases between. CDR1 is DFQATT and CDR2 is SNEGSKA in the germline V gene (reference sequence). CDR3 DNA sequence: TGCAGTGCTAGAGATCCCGCAGGGGGGGCCTACAATGAGCAGTTCTTC. Its translation: CSARDPAGGAYNEQFF.

The chain links TRBV7-2 to TRBJ2-7, with 7 nucleotides matching TRBD1. Per germline, CDR1 SGHTA and CDR2 FQGNSA. V lost 6 bases and J lost 7; bases outside the gene matches: 9. CDR3 length: 13 amino acids. Here the CDR3 DNA reads TGTGCCAGCAGTTTGACAGGGCTTTTGGAGCAGTACTTC. Protein product: CASSLTGLLEQYF.

V gene TRBV3-1 combines with J gene TRBJ2-7; 9 nucleotides line up with TRBD2. The V gene end was trimmed by 2 bases and the J gene end by 5 bases; junction bases not matched to a gene: 4. The germline gives CDR1 LGHDT, CDR2 YNNKEL (reference sequence). The CDR3 is 14 amino acids. The CDR3 is CASSQILAGNEQYF. The DNA for the CDR3 is TGTGCCAGCAGCCAAATTCTAGCGGGGAACGAGCAGTACTTC.

J is TRBJ2-3 and V is TRBV4-2; 7 bases agree with TRBD2. In germline, CDR1 is LGHNA, CDR2 YNFKEQ. The CDR3 totals 17 residues. Trimming removed 3 bases from V and 5 bases from J; junction bases left unmatched: 14. CDR3 bases: TGTGCCAGCAGCCACCCCCTCGGGCGGGGGAACATAGATACGCAGTATTTT. Translated: CASSHPLGRGNIDTQYF.

In its sample, this clonotype ranks as medium-sized. This chain connects TRBV6-5 to TRBJ1-1; 10 nucleotides agree with TRBD1. CDR3 size: 14 residues. Germline CDR1 is MNHEY and CDR2 is SVGAGI. The V segment lost 5 bases and the J segment 11 bases; nucleotides outside the gene matches: 11. The CDR3 DNA reads TGTGCCAGCAGTCCACGGGGGACAGGGGTTGAGGCTTTCTTT. It translates to CASSPRGTGVEAFF.

This chain links TRBV20-1 with TRBJ2-7; 7 positions match TRBD1. Germline lookup yields CDR1 DFQATT and CDR2 SNEGSKA (reference sequence). The CDR3 spans 13 residues. V lost 3 bases and J lost 3; bases outside the gene matches: 5. CDR3 region: CSARTGIRYEQYF. CDR3 DNA: TGCAGTGCTAGGACAGGGATCCGCTACGAGCAGTACTTC.

This chain links TRBV6-5 with TRBJ2-7; D is perhaps TRBD1 or TRBD2 (6 bases each). CDR3 length: 13 amino acids. CDR1 MNHEY and CDR2 SVGAGI come from the germline V gene. The germline V and J ends were trimmed by 5 bases and 2 bases, with 10 bases remaining between them. In DNA, the CDR3 is TGTGCCAGCAGTCCGGGGGCAACCTACGAGCAGTACGTC. Translated: CASSPGATYEQYV.

The chain carries TRBV20-1 and TRBJ2-5; D call uncertain. CDR3 length: 14 amino acids. Germline CDR1 reads DFQATT; CDR2 reads SNEGSKA (reference sequence). V was pared by 3 bases and J by 4 bases, with 15 bases between. The CDR3 reads CSARFGQGRETQYF. The CDR3 DNA reads as TGCAGTGCTAGGTTCGGCCAAGGACGAGAGACCCAGTACTTC.

This chain's CDR3 is CSARDGREGEQYF. CDR3 DNA: TGCAGTGCTAGAGATGGGAGGGAAGGGGAGCAGTACTTC. This sequence joins TRBV20-1 and TRBJ2-7, with 7 bases matching TRBD2. CDR3 size: 13 residues. Germline lookup yields CDR1 DFQATT and CDR2 SNEGSKA (reference sequence). V lost 0 bases to trimming and J lost 7 bases; unmatched junction nucleotides: 6.

In this sample, this clonotype turned up many times. The chain recombines TRBV19 with TRBJ2-1; 7 bases align to TRBD1. Germline loops: CDR1 LNHDA, CDR2 SQIVND (reference sequence). V trimming: 7 bases; J trimming: 2 bases; junction bases outside the gene matches: 2. CDR3 length: 13 amino acids. CDR3 residues: CASNQGAYNEQFF. DNA for the CDR3: TGTGCCAGTAATCAGGGGGCCTACAATGAGCAGTTCTTC.

The chain has TRBV25-1 and TRBJ2-7; 11 bases align to TRBD1. Germline lookup yields CDR1 MGHDK and CDR2 SYGVNS. V dropped 5 bases and J dropped 5; count of bases not matched to a gene: 5. The CDR3 loop spans 14 amino acids. The DNA of the CDR3 is TGTGCCAGCAGTCGGGACAGGGGGATCCACGAGCAGTACTTC. This encodes CASSRDRGIHEQYF.

The chain is built from TRBV7-3 and TRBJ2-5, with D possibly TRBD2 on 6 matching bases. V was shortened by 3 bases and J by 5 bases, with 10 bases between the two germline ends. CDR3 length: 13 amino acids. CDR1 is SGHTA, CDR2 FQGTGA, per germline. The CDR3 protein is CASSFGGGETQYF. The CDR3 region has the DNA TGTGCCAGCAGCTTCGGGGGTGGGGAGACCCAGTACTTC.